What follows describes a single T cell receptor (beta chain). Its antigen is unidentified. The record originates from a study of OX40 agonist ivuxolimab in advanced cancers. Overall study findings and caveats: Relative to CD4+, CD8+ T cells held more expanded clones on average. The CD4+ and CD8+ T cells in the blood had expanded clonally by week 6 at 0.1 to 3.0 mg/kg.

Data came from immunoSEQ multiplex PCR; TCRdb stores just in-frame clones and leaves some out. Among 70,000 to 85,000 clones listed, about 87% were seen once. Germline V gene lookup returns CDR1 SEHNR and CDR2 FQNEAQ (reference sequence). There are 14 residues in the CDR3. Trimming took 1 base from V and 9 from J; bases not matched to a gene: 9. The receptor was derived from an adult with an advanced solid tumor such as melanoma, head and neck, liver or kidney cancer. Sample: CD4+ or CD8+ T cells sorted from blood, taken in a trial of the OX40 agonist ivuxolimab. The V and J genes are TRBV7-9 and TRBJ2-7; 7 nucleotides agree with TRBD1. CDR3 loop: CASSLGSGTARQYF. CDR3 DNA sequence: TGTGCCAGCAGCTTAGGTAGTGGGACAGCGCGGCAGTACTTC.